Below, 4 T cell receptor beta chains from the same sample are listed, as sequenced in a study of blood T cells in healthy people across ages (dated by TCRdb to about 2015). Receptor amplification or capture employed 5' RACE. The run used an Illumina HiSeq 2500. A second PCR of roughly 6 to 12 cycles was performed with a sample-barcoded 5' primer and a J-beta primer mix. Through fastp at Q25 and MiXCR, TCRdb rebuilt clones from the public reads, retaining in-frame beta chains. Duplicate CDR3 protein sequences are folded into a single record with the most common DNA and genes. The sample has 600,000 to 1,000,000 distinct CDR3 sequences on record, nearly 60% of them singletons. 20% to 25% of the sample rests with the top ten. Sequencing used blood. The receptor source for this set is a young man in good health.

This clonotype showed up just a few times. The chain uses TRBV28 and TRBJ2-3; D is unresolved. The CDR3 totals 12 residues. The ends were cut back, 7 bases at V and 6 bases at J, with 11 bases in the middle. The germline V gene encodes CDR1 MDHEN and CDR2 SYDVKM. The CDR3 DNA reads TGTGCCAGCACCCGACTGTTTGATACGCAGTATTTT. Encoded protein: CASTRLFDTQYF.

This rearrangement joins TRBV10-2 to TRBJ2-5; either TRBD1 or TRBD2 may supply D (5 bases each). The J call may be wrong; the DNA end is better matched by TRBJ2-7. The germline CDR1 and CDR2 sequences are WSHSY and SAAADI. CDR3 length: 15 amino acids. The CDR3 DNA reads as TGCGCCAGCAGTGAGTCTACGGGACCGTGGTACGAGCAGTACTTC. Protein: CASSESTGPWYEQYF.

CDR3 sequence: CAWSTGGVQETQYF. The CDR3, as DNA: TGTGCCTGGTCCACAGGCGGGGTCCAAGAGACCCAGTACTTC. The chain links TRBV30 to TRBJ2-5; D is perhaps TRBD2 (6 bases). CDR1 is GTSNPN, CDR2 SVGIG, per germline (reference sequence). V was shortened by 5 bases and J by 1 base, with 14 bases between the two germline ends. The CDR3 runs to 14 residues.

Only a few counts were recorded for this clonotype. This chain links TRBV3-1 with TRBJ2-1; maybe TRBD1 (6 bases). Looked up from germline, CDR1 is LGHDT and CDR2 is YNNKEL (reference sequence). This CDR3 has 12 amino acids. V gave up 10 bases and J gave up 8 bases, with 15 bases separating them. CDR3 protein: CANLRGTHEQFF. Written as DNA, the CDR3 is TGTGCCAACCTCAGGGGAACTCATGAGCAGTTCTTC.